Below are 13 T cell receptor beta chains sequenced from a single sample in a study of blood T cells in healthy people across ages. A sample-barcoded 5' primer and a J-beta primer mix were used in a second PCR of roughly 7 to 12 cycles. One entry per CDR3 protein, called by TCRdb with MiXCR from the 5' RACE reads. Found here are 700,000 to 850,000 distinct CDR3 sequences, about 55% of them singletons; the top ten hold roughly 37%. The sample consisted of blood. The receptors here all came from a man older than 75 in good health.

This chain connects TRBV2 to TRBJ1-5; the D gene is possibly TRBD1 (6 bases). Trimming removed 2 bases from V and 6 bases from J, with 14 bases in between. The CDR3 length is 15 residues. The germline V gene has CDR1 SNHLY and CDR2 FYNNEI. The chain's CDR3 is CASSENGQGTQPQHF. CDR3 nucleotide sequence: TGTGCCAGCAGTGAAAACGGGCAGGGGACTCAGCCCCAGCATTTT.

This rearrangement joins TRBV5-4 to TRBJ2-5; 9 bases agree with TRBD1. Germline CDR1 reads SGHNT; CDR2 reads YYREEE (reference sequence). V was pared by 3 bases and J by 5 bases, with 8 bases of the junction left unmatched. This CDR3 region has 15 residues. The chain's CDR3 is CASSSRTGEGETQYF. CDR3 DNA sequence: TGTGCCAGCAGCTCTAGGACAGGGGAGGGGGAGACCCAGTACTTC.

The DNA of the CDR3 is TGCAGTGCTAGAGATTTCCAGGGTGGGTACGAGCAGTACTTC. Translation: CSARDFQGGYEQYF. The chain is built from TRBV20-1 and TRBJ2-7; tentative D call: TRBD1 (5 bases). Germline CDR1 reads DFQATT; CDR2 reads SNEGSKA (reference sequence). The CDR3 covers 14 residues. Trimming removed 0 bases at V and 4 bases at J, with 13 bases between.

The chain has TRBV7-6 and TRBJ1-1; D is unclear. The CDR3 has 15 residues. The V end lost 5 bases, the J end lost 0 bases, and 13 bases lay between the germline ends. Germline CDR1 and CDR2: SGHVS and FNYEAQ. CDR3 bases: TGTGCCAGCAGCCCCGTCCCAGCGTTGAACACTGAAGCTTTCTTT. It is translated as CASSPVPALNTEAFF.

The gene calls are TRBV5-1 and TRBJ2-1, with TRBD2 identical over 10 bases. This CDR3 comprises 18 residues. Losses at the gene ends were 7 bases for V and 0 bases for J; bases not matched to a gene: 13. Germline V gives CDR1 SGHRS, CDR2 YFSETQ. The CDR3 DNA reads as TGCGCCAGCTCCCTAGGGCTAGCGGGAGCCCTCTCCTACAATGAGCAGTTCTTC. Translated, it gives CASSLGLAGALSYNEQFF.

This clonotype has more than one count but fewer than ten. The rearrangement joins TRBV10-3 to TRBJ2-5; the D is unclear. With 3 bases removed from V and 4 bases from J, the gap between germline ends came to 9 bases. The CDR3 has 13 residues. Germline V gene data show CDR1 as ENHRY and CDR2 as SYGVKD. Here the CDR3 reads CAISEGSGETQYF. The CDR3, as DNA: TGTGCCATCAGTGAAGGGTCAGGAGAGACCCAGTACTTC.

This clonotype was picked up a small number of times. The V call is TRBV27, the J call TRBJ2-7, with D perhaps assigned TRBD1 or TRBD2 (5 bases each). CDR3 size: 15 residues. Germline values: CDR1 MNHEY, CDR2 SMNVEV (reference sequence). Deletions cut 2 bases from V and 5 bases from J, with 16 bases between. The CDR3 protein is CASSLGMGTPDEQYF. The DNA of the CDR3 is TGTGCCAGCAGTTTAGGGATGGGGACCCCTGACGAGCAGTACTTC.

The chain couples TRBV20-1 to TRBJ2-7, with TRBD1 identical over 9 bases. V shed 2 bases, J shed 3 bases, and the junction held 8 bases outside the gene matches. The CDR3 has 15 residues. Germline CDR1 reads DFQATT; CDR2 reads SNEGSKA (reference sequence). The CDR3 protein is CSARFPGTGRYEQYF. In DNA form, the CDR3 reads TGCAGTGCTAGATTCCCTGGGACAGGGCGCTACGAGCAGTACTTC.

This clonotype occurred a few times. The chain couples TRBV15 to TRBJ2-4; D not certain. This CDR3 is 16 amino acids long. Trimming pared 2 bases from V and 0 bases from J, leaving 11 bases between. Germline values: CDR1 LNHNV, CDR2 YYDKDF (reference sequence). For the CDR3, the DNA is TGTGCCACCAGCAGACAGAGGACCCTAGCCAAAAACATTCAGTACTTC. Translated: CATSRQRTLAKNIQYF. Supplemented by reference TRBV15 and TRBJ2-4, the full variable domain reads DAMVIQNPRYQVTQFGKPVTLSCSQTLNHNVMYWYQQKSSQAPKLLFHYYDKDFNNEADTPDNFQSRRPNTSFCFLDIRSPGLGDTAMYLCATSRQRTLAKNIQYFGAGTRLSVL.

The chain combines TRBV10-3 with TRBJ2-5; 10 nucleotides align to TRBD1. With the DNA end fitting TRBJ2-7 better, the J assignment may be wrong. Germline values: CDR1 ENHRY, CDR2 SYGVKD. The CDR3 sequence is 13 residues long. This CDR3 reads CAISGDRGDEQYF. The CDR3 bases are TGTGCCATCAGTGGGGACAGGGGTGACGAGCAGTACTTC.

The chain employs TRBV7-3 and TRBJ2-1; the D is unclear. There are 13 residues in the CDR3. Germline V gene sequence: CDR1 SGHTA, CDR2 FQGTGA. Trimming removed 2 bases at V and 7 bases at J, with 9 bases between. DNA of the CDR3: TGTGCCAGCAGCTTATGGGTGGGGAATGAGCAGTTCTTC. Protein sequence: CASSLWVGNEQFF. The whole variable domain, filled in from reference TRBV7-3 and TRBJ2-1, reads GAGVSQTPSNKVTEKGKYVELRCDPISGHTALYWYRQSLGQGPEFLIYFQGTGAADDSGLPNDRFFAVRPEGSVSTLKIQRTERGDSAVYLCASSLWVGNEQFFGPGTRLTVL.

The V call is TRBV24-1, the J call TRBJ2-1; unclear D gene. Germline CDR1 and CDR2: KGHDR and SFDVKD. V was pared by 4 bases and J by 2 bases, with 8 bases between. This CDR3 has 14 amino acids. CDR3 amino acids: CATSEPGAYNEQFF. The CDR3 region has the DNA TGTGCCACCAGTGAGCCGGGCGCCTACAATGAGCAGTTCTTC.

In this sample, this clonotype turned up once. The J gene is TRBJ2-7, the V gene TRBV9; D unresolved. Germline V gene data show CDR1 as SGDLS and CDR2 as YYNGEE. V was clipped by 3 bases and J by 7 bases, with 14 bases between them. CDR3 size: 13 residues. Here the CDR3 DNA reads TGTGCCAGCAGCGGAACGTTACTGGATGAGCAGTACTTC. Amino acids: CASSGTLLDEQYF.